This record concerns one T cell receptor (beta chain) sequence. What it recognizes is unknown. This sample includes further DNA sequences coding for the same CDR3. These data come from a study of shared clonotypes between healthy human individuals. Sequencing was performed with immunoSEQ multiplex PCR; in TCRdb, only in-frame clones are kept and a portion is missing. The table records about 1.9 million clones, 90% to 95% of them present only once. General observations from the study: Sharing of clonotypes among donors was expected to vary with sequencing depth. Limitation of the genetic and exposure-history diversity represented came from the few donors. Shared clonotypes: approximately 5% naive CD4, roughly 3.5% naive CD8, about 2.4% memory CD4, about 0.41% memory CD8.

CD45RO-negative CD8 cells positively selected for CCR7 made up the naive population, which excluded terminally differentiated effector memory CD45RA+ cells. The study enrolled healthy HIV-negative adults without recent acute infections or vaccinations as donors. The sequence was collected from a man younger than 30 in good health. Some clones in this sample may be carry-over from other donors' samples. The sample taken for sequencing was naive CD8+ T cells from PBMCs.

For the CDR3, the DNA is TGTGCCAGCAGTTTAGGGACAGGTTCCTACGAGCAGTACTTC. Its protein product is CASSLGTGSYEQYF. This chain joins TRBV27 and TRBJ2-7; 8 bases align to TRBD1. Germline CDR1 MNHEY, CDR2 SMNVEV (reference sequence). CDR3 length equals 14 residues. Trimming at V came to 2 bases and at J to 1 base, leaving 1 base not matched to a gene.